The next 11 T cell receptor beta chains were all read from a single sample in a study of cytomegalovirus exposure and HLA in healthy donors. The study ran its PCR with 60 Vbeta and 13 Jbeta primers. Produced via immunoSEQ multiplex PCR; TCRdb's table is partial and in-frame only. The data hold roughly 150,000 clones, with 70% to 80% observed a single time. The specimen was PBMCs. Receptor source: a male donor in good health and CMV-seronegative.

The chain joins TRBV7-8 to TRBJ2-5, with 7 bases matching TRBD1. V dropped 5 bases and J dropped 5; count of bases not matched to a gene: 8. Per the germline V gene, CDR1 is SGHVS and CDR2 is FQNEAQ. The CDR3 is 14 amino acids. CDR3 sequence (DNA): TGTGCCAGCAGCCCCACAGGGGTACGGGAGACCCAGTACTTC. The encoded protein is CASSPTGVRETQYF.

This clone has just a few counts. The chain is built from TRBV30 and TRBJ1-2, with TRBD1 matching 10 bases. CDR1 is GTSNPN and CDR2 is SVGIG in the germline V gene (reference sequence). Trimming at V came to 3 bases and at J to 6 bases, leaving 7 bases not matched to a gene. The CDR3 extends over 14 amino acids. The CDR3 DNA reads as TGTGCCTGGAGCCGGGACAGGGGCCTCCATGGCTACACCTTC. Protein: CAWSRDRGLHGYTF.

This chain joins TRBV5-1 and TRBJ2-1, with D perhaps matching TRBD2 (6 bases). The germline V gene encodes CDR1 SGHRS and CDR2 YFSETQ. The germline V and J ends were trimmed by 4 bases and 9 bases, with 11 bases remaining between them. This CDR3 has 12 residues. The CDR3 sequence: CASSSSSVEQFF. Written as DNA, the CDR3 is TGCGCCAGCAGCAGCTCTAGCGTTGAGCAGTTCTTC.

The rearrangement uses TRBV28 and TRBJ2-7; D might be TRBD1 (5 bases). The CDR3 extends over 13 amino acids. Trimming took off 3 bases at V and 1 base at J, with 7 bases between the two ends. CDR1 is MDHEN, CDR2 SYDVKM, per germline. The CDR3 coding sequence is TGTGCCAGCAGTTTGCCAGGGTCCTACGAGCAGTACTTC. It codes for CASSLPGSYEQYF.

The rearrangement links TRBV28 to TRBJ2-6; tentative D call: TRBD1 (6 bases). The length of the CDR3 is 16 residues. Germline CDR1 and CDR2: MDHEN and SYDVKM. Trimming took 7 bases from V and 0 from J, leaving 13 bases between them. The CDR3 here is CASTRTDPSGANVLTF. The CDR3 nucleotides are TGTGCCAGCACGCGGACAGACCCCTCTGGGGCCAACGTCCTGACTTTC.

The chain joins TRBV19 to TRBJ1-5; unclear D gene. V was cut by 3 bases and J by 5 bases, with 5 bases left in between. The CDR3 extends over 12 amino acids. The germline V gene encodes CDR1 LNHDA and CDR2 SQIVND (reference sequence). The CDR3 spells CASSMGYQPQHF. The CDR3 coding sequence is TGTGCCAGTAGTATGGGCTATCAGCCCCAGCATTTT.

J is TRBJ2-3 and V is TRBV5-8; TRBD1 matches 10 bases. CDR3 length: 15 amino acids. Germline V gene lookup returns CDR1 SGHTS and CDR2 YDEGEE. V was pared by 4 bases and J by 6 bases, with 8 bases of the junction left unmatched. CDR3 protein: CASSRRDRGRDTQYF. The CDR3 nucleotides read TGTGCCAGCAGCAGGAGGGACAGGGGCAGGGATACGCAGTATTTT.

The chain uses TRBV19 and TRBJ1-1; D possibly corresponds to TRBD1 (5 bases). Germline CDR1 is LNHDA and CDR2 is SQIVND (reference sequence). The CDR3 spans 13 residues. Trimming removed 7 bases from V and 5 bases from J, with 14 bases in between. The CDR3 reads CASTRERGTEAFF. The CDR3 nucleotides read TGTGCCAGTACCCGGGAGAGGGGAACTGAAGCTTTCTTT.

V and J are TRBV4-1 and TRBJ2-2, with 8 bases matching TRBD2. V dropped 10 bases and J dropped 3; count of bases not matched to a gene: 4. The CDR3 is made up of 13 amino acids. Germline V gene data show CDR1 as MGHRA and CDR2 as YSYEKL. As DNA, the CDR3 is TGCGCCACGGGGGGGGCTGACACCGGGGAGCTGTTTTTT. Translating gives CATGGADTGELFF.

The rearrangement joins TRBV19 to TRBJ1-6; TRBD1 is a possible D gene (6 bases). V gave up 7 bases and J gave up 7 bases, with 14 bases separating them. The germline CDR1 and CDR2 sequences are LNHDA and SQIVND (reference sequence). There are 14 residues in the CDR3. The DNA of the CDR3 is TGTGCCAGTAATTGGGGACAAACCAATTCACCCCTCCACTTT. Translated: CASNWGQTNSPLHF.

The chain carries TRBV6-6 and TRBJ1-5, with D maybe TRBD1 (5 bases). The CDR3 has 15 residues. Germline V lookup: CDR1 MNHNY, CDR2 SVGAGI (reference sequence). V was cut by 2 bases and J by 4 bases, with 12 bases left in between. The CDR3 loop is CASSYGPGGNQPQHF. The CDR3 coding sequence is TGTGCCAGCAGTTACGGGCCGGGGGGTAATCAGCCCCAGCATTTT.